This TCR beta chain was captured by sequencing in a study of T cell responses to AZD1222 COVID-19 vaccine. The table came from immunoSEQ multiplex PCR; TCRdb's copy has only in-frame clones and leaves some out. This table holds 100,000 to 150,000 clones, approximately 90% found once. Trimming pared 6 bases from V and 4 bases from J, leaving 7 bases between. Germline-derived CDR1 and CDR2 are SEHNR and FQNEAQ (reference sequence). The CDR3 consists of 11 residues. Material: peripheral blood, obtained on day 0 of AZD1222 vaccination. The sequence was collected from an adult in good health. The V call is TRBV7-9, the J call TRBJ2-7; no clear D gene. CDR3 region: CASRPLYEQYF. CDR3 DNA sequence: TGTGCCAGCAGGCCCCTTTACGAGCAGTACTTC.